This TCR beta chain was recovered during a study of blood T cell repertoires in COVID-19. Overall study context: Researchers got acute and convalescent COVID-19 samples from the United States, Italy and Spain. PBMCs, B-cell-depleted T cells, or T cells were the source of the cDNA or gDNA that made up the material.

As originally analysed: Nucleated cell number was recorded as an estimate derived from reference gene primer amplification. Clones were sequenced by immunoSEQ multiplex PCR, and TCRdb holds only the in-frame ones, with some missing. V and J calls and clone size are as listed in that table; D and trimming were resolved from the DNA. Of approximately 150,000 clones detected, roughly 78% appear once; the ten largest clones hold 13% to 15%. CDR1 is SGHNT and CDR2 is YYREEE in the germline V gene (reference sequence). CDR3 size: 14 residues. The V end was cut by 0 bases, the J end by 5 bases, with 8 bases between.

The gene calls are TRBV5-4 and TRBJ1-4; unclear D gene. Source material: peripheral blood. The TCR originated in a human donor with acute or convalescent COVID-19. The donor label of this sample is uncertain. The CDR3 spells CASSLGYSNEKLFF. CDR3 in DNA: TGTGCCAGCAGCTTGGGATACAGCAATGAAAAACTGTTTTTT.